The clone carrying this T cell receptor beta chain was counted between two and nine times. Its cognate antigen is unknown. Authors of the study amplified TCR beta CDR3 regions from RNA transcripts. TCR CDR3 regions were first amplified by RT-PCR with HTBI primers. Each CDR3 protein gets one entry after TCRdb re-called the multiplex PCR reads with MiXCR. The sample lists about 200,000 distinct CDR3 sequences; around 16% were seen once. These data originate in a study of T cells in Graves' hyperthyroidism and ophthalmopathy. Study results and caveats: Most expanded thyroid clonotypes above 0.001 also appeared in blood.

Hyperthyroidism patients were newly diagnosed, had disease duration under 2 months, and were aged 18 to 65 years. This CDR3 is built from 15 residues. Germline assignment: CDR1 KGHDR and CDR2 SFDVKD. V was pared by 0 bases and J by 2 bases, with 6 bases between. The chain couples TRBV24-1 to TRBJ2-2; D remains unclear. The sample was blood. This receptor was taken from a man aged 35 to 55 with Graves' hyperthyroidism. The CDR3 bases are TGTGCCACCAGTGATTTGAACAGCAACACCGGGGAGCTGTTTTTT. This gives the protein CATSDLNSNTGELFF.